This entry describes one T cell receptor (beta chain). The antigen is unknown. The data derive from a study of blood T cells in healthy people across ages. Study results and caveats: For the donors, CMV status was unknown and possibly confounded expanded clonotype changes.

Primers used in a second PCR of roughly 6 to 12 cycles were a sample-barcoded 5' primer and a J-beta primer mix. In TCRdb, the 5' RACE reads were re-called with MiXCR into one record per CDR3 protein. The table shows 750,000 to 850,000 distinct CDR3 sequences, with around 25% occurring only once. V was pared by 5 bases and J by 6 bases, with 14 bases between. The germline gives CDR1 SEHNR, CDR2 FQNEAQ (reference sequence). This CDR3 contains 13 residues. This sample was also put to use in a study of T cells of mothers and their children. That work states: A few healthy Caucasian mothers and their six children donated.

The TCR was taken from a boy aged 10-17 years in good health. The sequenced sample consisted of blood. The chain has TRBV7-9 and TRBJ2-7; D ambiguous. CDR3 region: CASSPSASVEQYF. DNA for the CDR3: TGTGCCAGCAGCCCCTCTGCAAGCGTCGAGCAGTACTTC.